These T cell receptor beta chains were read from a single sample in a study of tumor-infiltrating lymphocytes in oesophageal squamous cell carcinoma. TCRdb called the PCR reads again in MiXCR, with one record for every CDR3 protein. The sample yields just under 20,000 distinct CDR3 sequences, about two fifths seen once. The specimen sequenced was normal esophageal tissue next to the tumor. The receptor source for this set is a male donor with esophageal squamous cell carcinoma. Both conserved end residues are part of each CDR3. A D gene is named only where the DNA matches it firmly. Size is stated for part of the rows, as once, few or many counts, or as a class when the clone is expanded.

CDR3nt | CDR3aa | j_gene | v_gene | d_gene | abundance
TGTGCCAGCAGCCGAGGACAGGGAAAGACCCAGTACTTC | CASSRGQGKTQYF | TRBJ2-5 | TRBV7-3 | TRBD1 | .
TGCGCCAGCAGCCATTTGGGACAAGAAGAGACCCAGTACTTC | CASSHLGQEETQYF | TRBJ2-5 | TRBV4-3 | . | few
TGTGCCATCAGTGAGACCTACGAGCAGTACTTC | CAISETYEQYF | TRBJ2-7 | TRBV10-3 | . | many
TGTGCCAGCAGCCGCCGGGGCTTCGAGCAGTACTTC | CASSRRGFEQYF | TRBJ2-7 | TRBV7-9 | . | many
TGTGCCAGCAGTATATCCACCGGGGAGCTGTTTTTT | CASSISTGELFF | TRBJ2-2 | TRBV6-1 | . | many
TGTGCCAGCAGTGATCAAGCGGGTCGCAATGAGCAGTTCTTC | CASSDQAGRNEQFF | TRBJ2-1 | TRBV6-1 | . | .
TGTGCCAGCAGCTTTCAGGGGAACTCCTACGAGCAGTACTTC | CASSFQGNSYEQYF | TRBJ2-7 | TRBV5-8 | . | many
TGTGCCAGCAGAAGGACTAGCGGGGTCAATGAGCAGTTCTTC | CASRRTSGVNEQFF | TRBJ2-1 | TRBV12-3/TRBV12-4 | TRBD2 | .
TGTGCCAGCAGTTGGGGGGGGGGCTCGCAGTTCTTC | CASSWGGGSQFF | TRBJ2-1 | TRBV7-2 | . | .
TGTGCCAGCAGCTTAGGAAGGGACAGGGAAGCTTTCTTT | CASSLGRDREAFF | TRBJ1-1 | TRBV7-2 | TRBD1 | .
TGCGCCAGCAGCTTGCTTAGCGGGGGTTTCTACGAGCAGTACTTC | CASSLLSGGFYEQYF | TRBJ2-7 | TRBV5-1 | TRBD2 | .